This is a list of T cell receptor beta chains from one sample in a study of blood T cell dynamics during melanoma immunotherapy. Data came from immunoSEQ multiplex PCR; TCRdb stores just in-frame clones and leaves some out. The sample includes several thousand clones, about four fifths seen only once; the top ten take approximately 1.2%. Here the sequenced sample was blood, taken from a patient treated with checkpoint blockade. The receptors derive from a human donor with melanoma. Each CDR3 is given with its conserved first and last residue. The D gene is left open where the match is weak. Not every row has a clone size; where given, it reads once, few, many or a size class.

TRBV4-2	TRBJ2-1	16	few	TRBD2	CASSQSGTSGSDEQFF	TGTGCCAGCAGCCAATCCGGGACTAGCGGGAGCGATGAGCAGTTCTTC
TRBV5-4	TRBJ2-7	15	.	.	CASSLAQTASYEQYF	TGTGCCAGCAGCTTGGCTCAGACGGCTTCCTACGAGCAGTACTTC
TRBV27	TRBJ1-5	19	.	.	CAHSSWADVGKGGNQPQHF	TGTGCTCACAGCAGTTGGGCAGACGTGGGGAAAGGGGGCAATCAGCCCCAGCATTTT
TRBV6-1	TRBJ2-3	17	.	TRBD2	CASSEVGGGQGTDTQYF	TGTGCCAGCAGTGAAGTCGGCGGGGGGCAAGGCACAGATACGCAGTATTTT
TRBV19	TRBJ1-4	13	.	.	CASSIGDRRKLFF	TGTGCCAGTAGTATAGGGGATCGAAGAAAACTGTTTTTT
TRBV15	TRBJ1-1	15	once	.	CATSRDSGAWTEAFF	TGTGCCACCAGCAGAGATTCAGGGGCATGGACTGAAGCTTTCTTT
TRBV25-1	TRBJ2-5	16	.	.	CASSDGGRGGMETQYF	TGTGCCAGCAGTGATGGGGGAAGGGGTGGTATGGAGACCCAGTACTTC
TRBV19	TRBJ1-1	11	.	TRBD1	CASSRGTEAFF	TGTGCCAGTAGCAGGGGGACTGAAGCTTTCTTT
TRBV5-6	TRBJ1-4	14	.	.	CASSMLGYDEKLFF	TGTGCCAGCAGCATGTTGGGATACGATGAAAAACTGTTTTTT